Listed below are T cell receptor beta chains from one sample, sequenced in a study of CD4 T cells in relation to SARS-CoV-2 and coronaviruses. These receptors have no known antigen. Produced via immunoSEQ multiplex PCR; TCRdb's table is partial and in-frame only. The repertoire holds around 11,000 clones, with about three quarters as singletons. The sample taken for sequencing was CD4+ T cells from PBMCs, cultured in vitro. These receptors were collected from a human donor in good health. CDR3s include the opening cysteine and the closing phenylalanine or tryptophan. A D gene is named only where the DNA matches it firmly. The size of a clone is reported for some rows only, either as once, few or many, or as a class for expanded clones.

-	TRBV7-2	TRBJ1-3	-	TGTGCCAGCAGCTTAGATTCGGGAACTGGAAACACCATATATTTT	CASSLDSGTGNTIYF
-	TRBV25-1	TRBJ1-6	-	TGTGCCAGCAGTGAAAGTTGGGGGGTGGGAAATTCACCCCTCCACTTT	CASSESWGVGNSPLHF
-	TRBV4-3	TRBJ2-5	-	TGCGCCAGCAGCCTTAGAGCTGGGGAGACCCAGTACTTC	CASSLRAGETQYF
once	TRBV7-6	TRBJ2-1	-	TGTGCCAGCAGCTCTGGGGGCAGCTACAATGAGCAGTTCTTC	CASSSGGSYNEQFF
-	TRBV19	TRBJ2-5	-	TGTGCCAGTAGTTATCAGTCCTCAGCAAGGGAGACCCAGTACTTC	CASSYQSSARETQYF
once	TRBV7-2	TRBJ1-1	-	TGTGCCAGCAGCGCACAGGAGAACACTGAAGCTTTCTTT	CASSAQENTEAFF
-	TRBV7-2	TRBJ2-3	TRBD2	TGTGCCAGCAGCCCCCGTGGGGGGGGTGACATCACAGATACGCAGTATTTT	CASSPRGGGDITDTQYF
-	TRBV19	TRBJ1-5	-	TGTGCCAGTAGTTTTCGAAGTCAGCCCCAGCATTTT	CASSFRSQPQHF
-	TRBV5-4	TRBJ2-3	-	TGTGCCAGCAGCATCGGACAGACCACAGATACGCAGTATTTT	CASSIGQTTDTQYF
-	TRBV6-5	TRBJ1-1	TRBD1	TGTGCCAGCAGGATACAGGGGTCGAACACTGAAGCTTTCTTT	CASRIQGSNTEAFF
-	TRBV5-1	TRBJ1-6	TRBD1	TGCGCCAGCACCCCGGGACAGCCGAATAATTCACCCCTCCACTTT	CASTPGQPNNSPLHF
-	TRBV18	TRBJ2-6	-	TGTGCCAGCTCCCCTGCTACGGGACAAATCTCTGGGGCCAACGTCCTGACTTTC	CASSPATGQISGANVLTF
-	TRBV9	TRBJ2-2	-	TGCCTACTAACCCAATTAGTAGGCCCCACCGGGGAGCTGTTTTTT	CLLTQLVGPTGELFF
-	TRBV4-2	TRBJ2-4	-	TGTGCCAGCAGCCAAGAAGTGGCCAAAAACATTCAGTACTTC	CASSQEVAKNIQYF
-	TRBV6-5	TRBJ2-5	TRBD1	TGTGCCAGCAGTCCTGGACAGGGTCAAGAGACCCAGTACTTC	CASSPGQGQETQYF
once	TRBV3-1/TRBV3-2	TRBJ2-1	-	TGTGCCAGCAGCCAAGATACCTTCCTCATTCCCAATGAGCAGTTCTTC	CASSQDTFLIPNEQFF
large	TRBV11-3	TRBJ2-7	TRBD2	TGTGCCAGCAGCTTAGGTAGCGGGGCCTACGAGCAGTACTTC	CASSLGSGAYEQYF
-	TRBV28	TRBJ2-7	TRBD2	TGTGCCAGCAGTAGTGGGGGTAGCGGGGCGAATCTTGACGAGCAGTACTTC	CASSSGGSGANLDEQYF
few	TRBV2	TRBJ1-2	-	TGTGCCAGCAGGCGGACAGCGCCAAACTATGGCTACACCTTC	CASRRTAPNYGYTF
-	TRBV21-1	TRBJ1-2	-	TGTGCCAGCAGGTTTGGGGCTTTTAACTATGGCTACACCTTC	CASRFGAFNYGYTF
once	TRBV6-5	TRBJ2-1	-	TGTGCCAGCAGACGCTCTAGCAACAATGAGCAGTTCTTC	CASRRSSNNEQFF
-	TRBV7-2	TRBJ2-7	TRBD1	TGTGCCAGCAGCCAACGGACAGGGATCTACGAGCAGTACTTC	CASSQRTGIYEQYF
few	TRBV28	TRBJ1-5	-	TGTGCCACCTTCCCCAGGGCGAATCAGCCCCAGCATTTT	CATFPRANQPQHF
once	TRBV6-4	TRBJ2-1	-	TGTGCCAGCAGTGTCGGGCGGCAAGGCGAGCAGTTCTTC	CASSVGRQGEQFF
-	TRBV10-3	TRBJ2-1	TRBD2	TGTGCCATCAGAGTATCTAGCGGGGCTGTCAATGAGCAGTTCTTC	CAIRVSSGAVNEQFF
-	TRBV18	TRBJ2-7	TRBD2	TGTGCCAGCTCACCAAATCCGAGCGGGGCCTCCTACGAGCAGTACTTC	CASSPNPSGASYEQYF
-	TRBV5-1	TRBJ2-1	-	TGCGCCAGCAGCTTGGAACGGGGCATCACTGAGCAGTTCTTC	CASSLERGITEQFF
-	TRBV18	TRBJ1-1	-	TGTGCCAGCTCACCCGGGGAACTGGGCACTGAAGCTTTCTTT	CASSPGELGTEAFF
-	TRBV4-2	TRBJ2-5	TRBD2	TGTGCCAGCAGCCCCCCGAGGGTCCTAGCGGGGGAAGAGACCCAGTACTTC	CASSPPRVLAGEETQYF
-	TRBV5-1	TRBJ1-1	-	TGCGCCAGCAGCTTAGGGTTTGCCACTGAAGCTTTCTTT	CASSLGFATEAFF
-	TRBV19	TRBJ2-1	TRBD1	TGTGCCAGTAGTATCACCCGGACAGGGGGCAATGAGCAGTTCTTC	CASSITRTGGNEQFF
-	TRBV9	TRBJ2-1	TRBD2	TGTGCCAGCAGCGCCCAGGCGGGAGGCAATGAGCAGTTCTTC	CASSAQAGGNEQFF
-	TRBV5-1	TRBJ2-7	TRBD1	TGCGCCAGCAGCTTAGTTTGGGACAGGGCCACAAAATTAAGGAACGAGCAGTACTTC	CASSLVWDRATKLRNEQYF
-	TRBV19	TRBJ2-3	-	TGTGCCAGTAGTATAGGGGATACGCAGTATTTT	CASSIGDTQYF
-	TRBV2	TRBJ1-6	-	TGTGCCAGCGGCGAACCGACCGAACAGCAGTCGATTAATTCACCCCTCCACTTT	CASGEPTEQQSINSPLHF
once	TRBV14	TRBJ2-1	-	TGTGCCAGCAGCCAACTCCCCGGCAGAAGCTCCTACAATGAGCAGTTCTTC	CASSQLPGRSSYNEQFF
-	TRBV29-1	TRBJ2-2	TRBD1	TGCAGCGTGGCGGACAGGGCGGACGGGGAGCTGTTTTTT	CSVADRADGELFF
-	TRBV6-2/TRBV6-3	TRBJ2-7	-	TGTGCCAGCAGTCCCTCTACCGACGCACCGAGGTACTTC	CASSPSTDAPRYF
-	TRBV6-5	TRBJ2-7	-	TGTGCCAGCAGCCCCGGACTCGCCAGCATCTACGAGCAGTACTTC	CASSPGLASIYEQYF
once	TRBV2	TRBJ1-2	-	TGTGCCAGCAGTGGTGAGGGGTTCGATGGCTACACCTTC	CASSGEGFDGYTF
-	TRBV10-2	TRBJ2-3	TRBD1	TGCGCCAGCAGGGCCGACAGGGCAGGGACAGATACGCAGTATTTT	CASRADRAGTDTQYF
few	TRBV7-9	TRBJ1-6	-	TGTGCCAGCAGCCAGGACAGCATTGGCTCACCCCTCCACTTT	CASSQDSIGSPLHF
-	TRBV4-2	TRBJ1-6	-	TGTGCCAGCAGCCAGGACTTGGGGGGTTCACCCCTCCACTTT	CASSQDLGGSPLHF
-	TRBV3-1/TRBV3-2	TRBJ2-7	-	TGTGCCAGCAGCCGCCGGGGGGACAACTCCTACGAGCAGTACTTC	CASSRRGDNSYEQYF
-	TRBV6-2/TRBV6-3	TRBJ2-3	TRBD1	TGTGCCAGCAGTTACTCCGACAGGGGACCAGATACGCAGTATTTT	CASSYSDRGPDTQYF
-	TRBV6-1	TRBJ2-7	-	TGTGCCAGCAGTGAAAGCTGGGGCGCGGCCTACGAGCAGTACTTC	CASSESWGAAYEQYF
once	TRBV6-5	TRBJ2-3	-	TGTGCCAGCAGGGACACCATCACAGATACGCAGTATTTT	CASRDTITDTQYF
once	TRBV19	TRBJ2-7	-	TGTGCCAGTAGTTCTGAGGTAGGCAAAGTCTCCTACGAGCAGTACTTC	CASSSEVGKVSYEQYF
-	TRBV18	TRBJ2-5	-	TGTGCCAGCTCACGGGACCCCAAGGGGGAGACCCAGTACTTC	CASSRDPKGETQYF
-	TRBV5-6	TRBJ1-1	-	TGTGCCAGCAGCTTGCAGGGCACTGAAGCTTTCTTT	CASSLQGTEAFF
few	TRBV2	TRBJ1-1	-	TGTGCCAGCTCCTCGATCCCGGGGAACACTGAAGCTTTCTTT	CASSSIPGNTEAFF
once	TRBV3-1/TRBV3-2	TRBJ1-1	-	TGTGCCAGCAGCCATGCGGGCCGAAATTTCGAAGCTTTCTTT	CASSHAGRNFEAFF
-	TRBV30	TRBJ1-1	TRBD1	TGTGCCTGGAGTGTAAACAGGGGAACTGAAGCTTTCTTT	CAWSVNRGTEAFF
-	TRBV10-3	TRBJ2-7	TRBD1	TGTGCCATCAGTCGCGACAGGGGGCTAGAGCAGTACTTC	CAISRDRGLEQYF
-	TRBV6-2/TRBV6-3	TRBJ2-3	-	TGTGCCAGCAGTTACTCGAACACAGATACGCAGTATTTT	CASSYSNTDTQYF
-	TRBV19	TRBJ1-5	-	TGTGCCAGTAGTTTTTCTAGAGATAGCAATCAGCCCCAGCATTTT	CASSFSRDSNQPQHF
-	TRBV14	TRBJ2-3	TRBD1	TGTGCCAGCAGCCAAGAGGGTGGACAGGGGGCGCGAAGCACAGATACGCAGTATTTT	CASSQEGGQGARSTDTQYF
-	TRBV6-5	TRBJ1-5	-	TGTGCCAGCAGAATGGGGGCAGGTCAGCCCCAGCATTTT	CASRMGAGQPQHF
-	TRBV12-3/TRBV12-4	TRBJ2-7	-	TGTGCCAGCAGTTTTAATCCCCTCTACGAGCAGTACTTC	CASSFNPLYEQYF